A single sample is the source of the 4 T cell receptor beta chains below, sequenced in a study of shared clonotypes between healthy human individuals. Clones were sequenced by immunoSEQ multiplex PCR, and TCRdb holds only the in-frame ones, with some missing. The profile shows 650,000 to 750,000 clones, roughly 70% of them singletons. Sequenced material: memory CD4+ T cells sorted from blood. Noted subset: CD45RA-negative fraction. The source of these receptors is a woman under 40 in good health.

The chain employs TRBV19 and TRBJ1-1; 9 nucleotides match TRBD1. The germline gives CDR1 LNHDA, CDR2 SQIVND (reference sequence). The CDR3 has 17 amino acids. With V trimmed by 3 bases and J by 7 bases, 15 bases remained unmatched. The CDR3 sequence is CASSIRQGTGSLGEAFF. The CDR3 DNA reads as TGTGCCAGTAGTATCCGGCAGGGGACAGGGTCCCTAGGTGAAGCTTTCTTT.

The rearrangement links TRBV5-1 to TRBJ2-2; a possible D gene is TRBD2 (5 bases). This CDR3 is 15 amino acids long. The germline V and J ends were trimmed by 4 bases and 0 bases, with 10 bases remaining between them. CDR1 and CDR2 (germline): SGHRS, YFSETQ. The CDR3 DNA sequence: TGCGCCAGCAGCATTACGGGGACGAACACCGGGGAGCTGTTTTTT. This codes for CASSITGTNTGELFF.

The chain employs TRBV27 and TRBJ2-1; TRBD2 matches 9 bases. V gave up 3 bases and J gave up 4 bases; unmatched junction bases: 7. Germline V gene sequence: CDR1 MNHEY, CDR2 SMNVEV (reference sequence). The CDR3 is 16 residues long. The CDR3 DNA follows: TGTGCCAGCAGTTTTTTAGCGGGGGCTTTTTACAATGAGCAGTTCTTC. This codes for CASSFLAGAFYNEQFF.

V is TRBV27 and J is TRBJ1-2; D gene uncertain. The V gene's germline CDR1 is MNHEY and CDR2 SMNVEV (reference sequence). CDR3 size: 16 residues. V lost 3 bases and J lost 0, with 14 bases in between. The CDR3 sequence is CASSLKVGGSNYGYTF. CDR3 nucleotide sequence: TGTGCCAGCAGTTTGAAAGTAGGCGGATCTAACTATGGCTACACCTTC.